This entry lists 25 T cell receptor beta chains sequenced from one sample in a study of blood T cell repertoires in COVID-19. The assay was immunoSEQ multiplex PCR, and TCRdb's table has in-frame clones only and misses some. The sample has some 320,000 clones, 90% seen once; the top ten hold almost 4%. Sequencing was carried out using PBMCs or T cells enriched from blood (not recorded which). The receptors come from a woman aged 25 to 39 who had been exposed to COVID-19.

The chain links TRBV27 to TRBJ2-1; TRBD2 matches at 8 bases. From germline, CDR1 is MNHEY and CDR2 SMNVEV (reference sequence). The V gene end was trimmed by 6 bases and the J gene end by 11 bases; junction bases not matched to a gene: 6. There are 12 residues in the CDR3. The CDR3 loop reads CASSSAGGQQFF. DNA for the CDR3: TGTGCCAGCAGCTCTGCGGGGGGCCAGCAGTTCTTC.

This clone was detected a few times. The chain has TRBV13 and TRBJ2-2, with TRBD1 identical over 8 bases. Germline CDR1 PRHDT, CDR2 FYEKMQ (reference sequence). V lost 7 bases, J lost 3 bases, and 7 bases stayed unmatched. The CDR3 sequence is 15 residues long. CDR3 in DNA: TGTGCCAGCACCCCAGACAGGGGATACACCGGGGAGCTGTTTTTT. Residues: CASTPDRGYTGELFF. The full variable domain, completed using reference TRBV13 and TRBJ2-2, is AAGVIQSPRHLIKEKRETATLKCYPIPRHDTVYWYQQGPGQDPQFLISFYEKMQSDKGSIPDRFSAQQFSDYHSELNMSSLELGDSALYFCASTPDRGYTGELFFGEGSRLTVL.

With respect to this clone: The sample holds other DNA sequences that translate to the same CDR3. The CDR3 spells CASSIGQGPSYEQYF. In DNA form, the CDR3 reads TGTGCCAGTAGTATAGGCCAGGGGCCCTCCTACGAGCAGTACTTC. The J gene is TRBJ2-7, the V gene TRBV19, with D tentatively TRBD1 (6 bases). This CDR3 spans 15 amino acids. The germline gives CDR1 LNHDA, CDR2 SQIVND (reference sequence). V was shortened by 1 base and J by 0 bases, with 10 bases between the two germline ends.

This chain links TRBV12-3 or TRBV12-4 with TRBJ2-3; TRBD2 aligns across 7 bases. The CDR3 spans 13 residues. With 2 bases clipped from V and 7 bases from J, the junction kept 3 bases outside the gene matches. CDR3 amino acids: CASSLQRGNTQYF. CDR3 sequence (DNA): TGTGCCAGCAGTTTACAGCGGGGTAATACGCAGTATTTT.

This clone came up once. This sequence joins TRBV10-3 and TRBJ1-2, with TRBD1 identical over 8 bases. Germline loops: CDR1 ENHRY, CDR2 SYGVKD. The CDR3 has 16 amino acids. J was trimmed by 1 base and V by 6 bases; bases with no gene match: 10. The CDR3 DNA follows: TGTGCCATCAGCATGGACAGGGCAGATCTTAACTATGGCTACACCTTC. This codes for CAISMDRADLNYGYTF.

The chain links TRBV12-5 to TRBJ1-2, with no clear D. Trimming took 3 bases from V and 0 from J, leaving 8 bases between them. The CDR3 length is 14 residues. Germline V gene data show CDR1 as LGHNT and CDR2 as FRNRAP. The chain's CDR3 is CASGFDTPNYGYTF. The DNA for the CDR3 is TGTGCTAGTGGTTTCGACACCCCTAACTATGGCTACACCTTC.

The chain combines TRBV19 with TRBJ1-4, with TRBD1 identical over 9 bases. The V segment lost 6 bases and the J segment 5 bases; nucleotides outside the gene matches: 10. CDR1 is LNHDA and CDR2 is SQIVND in the germline V gene (reference sequence). The CDR3 is 16 residues long. CDR3 nucleotide sequence: TGTGCCAGTAGGCAAACAGGGGGCGGACCAAATGAAAAACTGTTTTTT. It encodes CASRQTGGGPNEKLFF.

V and J are TRBV9 and TRBJ1-5; 7 positions agree with TRBD1. J gave up 7 bases and V 7 bases, and 8 bases lay outside the gene matches. CDR1 and CDR2 from the germline V gene are SGDLS and YYNGEE. The CDR3 has 13 amino acids. CDR3 coding DNA: TGTGCCAGCGGAGGGACAGAGCTACAGCCCCAGCATTTT. Translation: CASGGTELQPQHF.

The chain combines TRBV4-2 with TRBJ1-5; the match to TRBD1 covers 9 bases. V dropped 4 bases and J dropped 7; count of bases not matched to a gene: 14. Germline lookup yields CDR1 LGHNA and CDR2 YNFKEQ. The CDR3 loop spans 17 amino acids. This CDR3 reads CASSPRRTGVLRQPQHF. In DNA, the CDR3 is TGTGCCAGCAGCCCTCGACGGACAGGGGTCCTTAGGCAGCCCCAGCATTTT.

The sample holds one count of this clone. This sequence joins TRBV27 and TRBJ1-2; D gene unclear. Looked up from germline, CDR1 is MNHEY and CDR2 is SMNVEV (reference sequence). V was shortened by 3 bases and J by 8 bases, with 16 bases between the two germline ends. This CDR3 comprises 14 residues. The CDR3 nucleotides read TGTGCCAGCAGTTTTTACAACGCGGGTGCCGGCTACACCTTC. This codes for CASSFYNAGAGYTF.

Details on this clone: With a much larger clone just one base away, this may be a read error. The same CDR3 is also encoded by other DNA sequences in this sample. The chain employs TRBV5-1 and TRBJ2-5; D is ambiguous. Germline lookup yields CDR1 SGHRS and CDR2 YFSETQ. Trimming shortened V by 0 bases and J by 2 bases, and 5 bases separated the two germline ends. This CDR3 is built from 13 residues. CDR3 DNA: TGCGCCAGCAGCTTGGGCCAGCAAGAGACCCAGTACTTC. Its translation: CASSLGQQETQYF.

J is TRBJ2-7 and V is TRBV2; the match to TRBD2 covers 8 bases. Unmatched junction bases numbered 8, after V lost 9 bases and J lost 4 bases. Per the germline V gene, CDR1 is SNHLY and CDR2 is FYNNEI. The CDR3 sequence is 13 residues long. The CDR3 nucleotides are TGTGCCAGTAAACTAGCGGTGAAATACGAGCAGTACTTC. Translated, it gives CASKLAVKYEQYF.

Only a few counts were recorded for this clone. The chain has TRBV7-9 and TRBJ1-3; the match to TRBD1 covers 7 bases. CDR3 length: 15 residues. V trimming: 7 bases; J trimming: 2 bases; junction bases outside the gene matches: 8. The germline V gene has CDR1 SEHNR and CDR2 FQNEAQ (reference sequence). CDR3 loop: CASNPTGPAGNTIYF. The CDR3 nucleotides read TGTGCCAGCAACCCGACAGGGCCGGCTGGAAACACCATATATTTT.

The gene calls are TRBV5-3 and TRBJ1-5; D gene unclear. TRBV5-3 is marked as an open reading frame, function uncertain. The CDR3 runs 13 residues. V lost 7 bases and J lost 3, with 11 bases in between. The CDR3 DNA sequence: TGTGCCAGAGCCGCAGGTCCCAATCAGCCCCAGCATTTT. Its protein product is CARAAGPNQPQHF.

The genes are TRBV3-1 (or the pseudogene TRBV3-2) and TRBJ1-1, with D perhaps matching TRBD1 (5 bases). Between the trimmed V and J ends, which lost 0 bases and 7 bases, there was a span of 12 bases. Germline V gives CDR1 LGHDT, CDR2 YNNKEL (reference sequence). CDR3 size: 14 residues. The CDR3 bases are TGTGCCAGCAGCCAAGATTTGACAGCGTTTGAAGCTTTCTTT. This encodes CASSQDLTAFEAFF.

The chain couples TRBV6-2 or TRBV6-3 to TRBJ1-5; no firm D call. This CDR3 has 16 residues. CDR1 and CDR2 (germline): MNHEY, SVGEGT. V lost 4 bases and J lost 0, with 13 bases in between. CDR3 sequence reads: CASSLPTVYSNQPQHF. DNA of the CDR3: TGTGCCAGCAGTTTACCGACTGTTTATAGCAATCAGCCCCAGCATTTT.

This sequence joins TRBV7-9 and TRBJ2-7; TRBD1 matches at 9 bases. This CDR3 region has 15 residues. CDR1 is SEHNR, CDR2 FQNEAQ, per germline (reference sequence). With 4 bases clipped from V and 6 bases from J, the junction kept 10 bases outside the gene matches. This CDR3 is CASSSRTGEVGEQYF. In nucleotides, the CDR3 is TGTGCCAGCAGCTCCCGGACAGGGGAAGTCGGCGAGCAGTACTTC.

The V call is TRBV4-1, the J call TRBJ1-4; D possibly corresponds to TRBD1 (6 bases). The CDR3 consists of 19 residues. Per germline, CDR1 MGHRA and CDR2 YSYEKL. V lost 0 bases and J lost 3, with 20 bases in between. The CDR3 protein is CASSQELRGSHRANEKLFF. The CDR3 nucleotides are TGCGCCAGCAGCCAAGAGTTAAGGGGGTCCCACCGTGCTAATGAAAAACTGTTTTTT.

A note on this clone: Other nucleotide sequences in the sample specify the same CDR3. This chain uses TRBV6-2 or TRBV6-3 with TRBJ2-2; 11 bases map to TRBD2. The J segment lost 4 bases and the V segment lost 3 bases, leaving 1 base of the junction unmatched. The CDR3 length is 15 residues. From germline, CDR1 is MNHEY and CDR2 SVGEGT. The CDR3 loop is CASSYGLAGTGELFF. The CDR3 DNA sequence: TGTGCCAGCAGTTATGGACTAGCGGGCACCGGGGAGCTGTTTTTT.

This clone was recorded once. The CDR3 bases are TGTGCCAGCAGTCCCCGAGGGCGGGGCGGCAATGAGCAGTTCTTC. Protein: CASSPRGRGGNEQFF. The chain links TRBV6-2 or TRBV6-3 to TRBJ2-1; D possibly corresponds to TRBD2 (6 bases). CDR3 length: 15 amino acids. V dropped 5 bases and J dropped 6 bases, with 17 bases sitting between them. Per the germline V gene, CDR1 is MNHEY and CDR2 is SVGEGT.

This clone was observed once. The chain is built from TRBV2 and TRBJ1-5, with D unclear. Germline-derived CDR1 and CDR2 are SNHLY and FYNNEI. This CDR3 comprises 14 residues. The V and J ends lost 7 bases and 4 bases respectively, with 14 bases between them. For the CDR3, the DNA is TGTGCCAGCAATTCCCGGGGAGGAAATCAGCCCCAGCATTTT. It yields the protein CASNSRGGNQPQHF.

V usage is TRBV7-2 and J usage is TRBJ1-1; no firm D call. V was trimmed by 3 bases and J by 0 bases, leaving 11 bases between them. The CDR3 is made up of 15 amino acids. Germline CDR1 SGHTA, CDR2 FQGNSA. The DNA of the CDR3 is TGTGCCAGCAGCTTTCGGCGGCAGCTGAACACTGAAGCTTTCTTT. It is translated as CASSFRRQLNTEAFF.

This clone has just one count. The rearrangement links TRBV10-1 to TRBJ2-3; TRBD1 matches at 9 bases. V lost 7 bases to trimming and J lost 7 bases; unmatched junction nucleotides: 9. The CDR3 is 14 amino acids. The germline CDR1 and CDR2 sequences are WNHNN and SYGVQD (reference sequence). The CDR3 nucleotides are TGCGCCAGCATCCAAAGGGACAGGGAACATACGCAGTATTTT. Its translation: CASIQRDREHTQYF.

This clone was found once. The V gene is TRBV7-9, the J gene TRBJ1-2; D gene uncertain. Germline CDR1 SEHNR, CDR2 FQNEAQ (reference sequence). This CDR3 has 14 amino acids. Trimming removed 1 base from V and 2 bases from J, with 8 bases in between. CDR3 nucleotides: TGTGCCAGCAGCTTAGTGGCCGGGAACTATGGCTACACCTTC. This codes for CASSLVAGNYGYTF.

The chain couples TRBV4-1 to TRBJ1-1; D is ambiguous. V dropped 0 bases and J dropped 6 bases, with 5 bases sitting between them. The CDR3 runs 12 residues. Germline loops: CDR1 MGHRA, CDR2 YSYEKL. CDR3 bases: TGCGCCAGCAGCCAAGACGAGCCTGAAGCTTTCTTT. It translates to CASSQDEPEAFF.